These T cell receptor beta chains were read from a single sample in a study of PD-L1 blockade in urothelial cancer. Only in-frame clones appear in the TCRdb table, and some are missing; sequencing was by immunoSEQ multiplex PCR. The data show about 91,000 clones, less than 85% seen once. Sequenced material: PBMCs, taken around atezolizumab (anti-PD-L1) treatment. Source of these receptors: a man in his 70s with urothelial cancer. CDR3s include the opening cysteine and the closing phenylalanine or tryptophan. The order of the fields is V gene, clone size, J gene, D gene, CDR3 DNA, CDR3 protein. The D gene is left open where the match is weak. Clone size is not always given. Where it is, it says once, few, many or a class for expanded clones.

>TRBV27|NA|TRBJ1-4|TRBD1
TGTGCCAGCAGAACGAGCAGGGGGAAAGAAAAACTGTTTTTT
CASRTSRGKEKLFF
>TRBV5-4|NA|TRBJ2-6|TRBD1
TGTGCCAGCAACCCCCGACAGGGGAACTCTGGGGCCAACGTCCTGACTTTC
CASNPRQGNSGANVLTF
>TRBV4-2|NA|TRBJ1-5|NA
TGTGCCAGCAGCCAGGGGAACAGGGAGCAGCCCCAGCATTTT
CASSQGNREQPQHF
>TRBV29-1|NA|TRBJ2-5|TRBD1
TGCAGCGTTGCCAGGGGGAACCAAGAGACCCAGTACTTC
CSVARGNQETQYF
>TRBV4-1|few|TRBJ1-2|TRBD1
TGCGCCAGCAGCCAAGATCGACGGACAGGGGATAACTATGGCTACACCTTC
CASSQDRRTGDNYGYTF
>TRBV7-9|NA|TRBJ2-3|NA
TGTGCCAGCAGCTTAGAGGGCGGGATTAGCACAGATACGCAGTATTTT
CASSLEGGISTDTQYF
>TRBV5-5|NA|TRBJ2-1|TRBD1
TGTGCCAGCAGGACAGGGGGCGGTGAGCAGTTCTTC
CASRTGGGEQFF
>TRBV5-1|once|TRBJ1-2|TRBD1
TGCGCCAGCAGCCCCTTTCCGACAGGGGAAGGCTACACCTTC
CASSPFPTGEGYTF
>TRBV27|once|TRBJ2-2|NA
TGTGCCAGCAGTTTATCTGGTAAAACTAACACCGGGGAGCTGTTTTTT
CASSLSGKTNTGELFF
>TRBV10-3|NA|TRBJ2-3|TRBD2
TGTGCCACCGTCCGGGGGACTAGCGGAACAGATACGCAGTATTTT
CATVRGTSGTDTQYF
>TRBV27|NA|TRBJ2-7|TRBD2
TGTGCCAGCAGTTTATGGCAGGGAGGGGACGAGCAGTACTTC
CASSLWQGGDEQYF
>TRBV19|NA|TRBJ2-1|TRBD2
TGTGCCAGTAGTATAGATATCCGGACTAGCGGGGGGTACAATGAGCAGTTCTTC
CASSIDIRTSGGYNEQFF
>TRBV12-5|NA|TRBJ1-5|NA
TGTGCTAGTGCCTCGACAGTCACTGGGCCCCAGCATTTT
CASASTVTGPQHF
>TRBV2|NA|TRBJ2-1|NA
TGTGCCAGCAGTGGGGCCTTGGGGCCCCTCTCCTACAATGAGCAGTTCTTC
CASSGALGPLSYNEQFF
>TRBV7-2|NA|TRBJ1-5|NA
TGTGCCAGCAGCTTGGACTCCAGAAGCAATCAGCCCCAGCATTTT
CASSLDSRSNQPQHF
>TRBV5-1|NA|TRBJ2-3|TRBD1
TGCGCCAGCAGCTTGGACGGGACAGTCACAGATACGCAGTATTTT
CASSLDGTVTDTQYF
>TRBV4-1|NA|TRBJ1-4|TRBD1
TGCGCCAGCAGCCCCCAGGGGGCTGCTAATGAAAAACTGTTTTTT
CASSPQGAANEKLFF
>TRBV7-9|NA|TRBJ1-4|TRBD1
TGTGCCAGCAGCTACCGGGACAGGAGTGAAAAACTGTTTTTT
CASSYRDRSEKLFF
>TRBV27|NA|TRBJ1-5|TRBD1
TGTGCCAGCAGGGGACAGGGGGCGGGACAGCCCCAGCATTTT
CASRGQGAGQPQHF
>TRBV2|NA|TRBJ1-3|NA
TGTGCCAGCAGTGAAGCGCTTCAGGGGTACACCATATATTTT
CASSEALQGYTIYF
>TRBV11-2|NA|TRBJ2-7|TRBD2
TGTGCCAGCAGCTTGGACCTAGCGGGGACGTACGAGCAGTACTTC
CASSLDLAGTYEQYF
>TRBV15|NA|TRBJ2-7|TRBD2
TGTGCCACCAGCAGATCTGGGGGACTTCGGGGGGGGCAGTACTTC
CATSRSGGLRGGQYF
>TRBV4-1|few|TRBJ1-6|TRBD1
TGCGCCAGCAGCCAAGCCGGGACAGGGGAAGGGTCCTATAATTCACCCCTCCACTTT
CASSQAGTGEGSYNSPLHF
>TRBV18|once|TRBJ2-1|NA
TGTGCCAGCTCACCACCGGTGGTGCGGGGATCGGAGCAGTTCTTC
CASSPPVVRGSEQFF
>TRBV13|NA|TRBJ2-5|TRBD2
TGTGCCAGCAGCTTACGGGTAGCGGGACTCCAAGAGACCCAGTACTTC
CASSLRVAGLQETQYF
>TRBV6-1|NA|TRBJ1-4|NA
TGTGCCAGCAGTGAAACCAGGGATATAACTAATGAAAAACTGTTTTTT
CASSETRDITNEKLFF
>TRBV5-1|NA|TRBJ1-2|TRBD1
TGCGCCAGCAGTAAAGGACAGGGTTTAGACTATGGCTACACCTTC
CASSKGQGLDYGYTF
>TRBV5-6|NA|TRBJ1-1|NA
TGTGCCAGCAGCTTGGCAGGGGTCTCTGAAGCTTTCTTT
CASSLAGVSEAFF
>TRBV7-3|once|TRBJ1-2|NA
TGTGCCAGCAGCAGTCCTAATTATGGCTACACCTTC
CASSSPNYGYTF
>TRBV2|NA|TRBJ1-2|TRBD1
TGTGCCAGCCTCCTAGAGGGACAGGGGGTGTATGGCTACACCTTC
CASLLEGQGVYGYTF
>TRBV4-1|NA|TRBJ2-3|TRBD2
TGCGCCAGCAGCCAAGCGGGGGGACCTTACACAGATACGCAGTATTTT
CASSQAGGPYTDTQYF
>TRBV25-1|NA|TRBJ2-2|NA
TGTGCCAGCAACCTAGCAACCGGGGAGCTGTTTTTT
CASNLATGELFF
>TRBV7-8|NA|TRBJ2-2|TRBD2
TGTGCCAGCAGCTTGGGCGGGGGGGGGAACACCGGGGAGCTGTTTTTT
CASSLGGGGNTGELFF
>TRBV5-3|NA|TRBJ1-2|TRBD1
TGTGCCAGAAGCTCCGCCACTTCCGGGACAGGGGGGCCAGGATATGGCTACACCTTC
CARSSATSGTGGPGYGYTF
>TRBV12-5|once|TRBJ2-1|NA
TGTGCTAGTGGACCTCTTCTAGCTCGGCCCGACAATGAGCAGTTCTTC
CASGPLLARPDNEQFF
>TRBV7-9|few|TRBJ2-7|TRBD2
TGTGCCAGCAGCGAGAAGGCCGGGGGGTCCTACGAGCAGTACTTC
CASSEKAGGSYEQYF